This TCR beta chain was retrieved from a study of cytomegalovirus exposure and HLA in healthy donors. The wider study: Among 398 genotyped donors, 80% to 90% fell in the Caucasian-associated ancestry cluster.

At the time of sampling, donors were nominally healthy, though unrecorded immune exposures were likely. Germline CDR1 is SGHTA and CDR2 is FQGNSA. Trimming pared 1 base from V and 8 bases from J, leaving 5 bases between. The CDR3 sequence is 12 residues long. On this clone: The target antigen is unknown.

60 Vbeta and 13 Jbeta primers were used in PCR. Clones were read by immunoSEQ multiplex PCR, and TCRdb kept only the in-frame ones, dropping some. Of roughly 250,000 clones listed, 80% are singletons. Overall study results and limits: A link between a missense DCLRE1C variant and TCR beta V- and J-gene trimming emerged from a later analysis. What a later analysis showed was that several of the most significant clusters appeared linked to common viral pathogens.

Sequencing was carried out using PBMCs. This chain uses TRBV7-2 with TRBJ1-4; a weak D match, TRBD1 (5 bases). This clonotype was sampled from a girl aged 2 to 9 in good health and CMV-seronegative. The CDR3 reads CASSLGGEKLFF. CDR3 nucleotide sequence: TGTGCCAGCAGCTTAGGGGGCGAAAAACTGTTTTTT.